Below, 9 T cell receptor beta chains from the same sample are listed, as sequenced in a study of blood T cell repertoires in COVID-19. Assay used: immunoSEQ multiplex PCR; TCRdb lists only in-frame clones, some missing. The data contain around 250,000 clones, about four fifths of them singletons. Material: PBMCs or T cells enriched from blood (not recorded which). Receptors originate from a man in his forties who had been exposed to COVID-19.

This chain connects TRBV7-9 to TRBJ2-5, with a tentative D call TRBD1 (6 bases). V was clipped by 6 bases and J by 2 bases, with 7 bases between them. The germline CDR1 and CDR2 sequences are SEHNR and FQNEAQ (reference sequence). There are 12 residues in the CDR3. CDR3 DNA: TGTGCCAGCAGGACAGGACAAGAGACCCAGTACTTC. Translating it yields CASRTGQETQYF.

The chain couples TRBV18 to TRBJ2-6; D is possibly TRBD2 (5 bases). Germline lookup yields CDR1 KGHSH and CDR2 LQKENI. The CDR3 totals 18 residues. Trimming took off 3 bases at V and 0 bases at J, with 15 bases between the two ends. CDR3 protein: CASSPASGSSSGANVLTF. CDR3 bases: TGTGCCAGCTCACCCGCCTCGGGGTCCAGCTCTGGGGCCAACGTCCTGACTTTC.

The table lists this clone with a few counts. CDR3 sequence reads: CAAPGEFF. The CDR3 DNA reads TGTGCCGCACCAGGCGAGTTTTTT. V usage is TRBV6-4 and J usage is TRBJ1-4; D gene uncertain. Between the trimmed V and J ends, which lost 11 bases and 16 bases, there was a span of 11 bases. This CDR3 is 8 amino acids long. Germline V gives CDR1 MRHNA, CDR2 SNTAGT.

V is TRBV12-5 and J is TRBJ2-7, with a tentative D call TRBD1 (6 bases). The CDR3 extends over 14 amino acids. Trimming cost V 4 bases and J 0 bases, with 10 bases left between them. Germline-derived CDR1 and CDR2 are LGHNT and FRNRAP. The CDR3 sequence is CASGSGTHSYEQYF. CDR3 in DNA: TGTGCTAGTGGTTCCGGGACACACTCCTACGAGCAGTACTTC.

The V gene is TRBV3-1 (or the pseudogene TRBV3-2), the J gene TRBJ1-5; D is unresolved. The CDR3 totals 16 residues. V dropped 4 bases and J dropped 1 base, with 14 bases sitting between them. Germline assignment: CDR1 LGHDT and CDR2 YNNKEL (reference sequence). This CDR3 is CASSRRTVPSNQPQHF. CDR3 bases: TGTGCCAGCAGCCGGAGGACCGTTCCCAGCAATCAGCCCCAGCATTTT.

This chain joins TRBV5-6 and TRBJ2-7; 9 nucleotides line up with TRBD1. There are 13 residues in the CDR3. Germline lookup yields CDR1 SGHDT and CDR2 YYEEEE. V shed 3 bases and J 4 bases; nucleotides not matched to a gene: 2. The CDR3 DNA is TGTGCCAGCAGCTGGGGACAGGGTTACGAGCAGTACTTC. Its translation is CASSWGQGYEQYF.

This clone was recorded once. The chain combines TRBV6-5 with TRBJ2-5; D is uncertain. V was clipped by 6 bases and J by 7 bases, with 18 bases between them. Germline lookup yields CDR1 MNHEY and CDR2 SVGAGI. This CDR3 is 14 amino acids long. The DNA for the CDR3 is TGTGCCAGCAGGTACCTACCGGAACGAGGGACCCAGTACTTC. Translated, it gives CASRYLPERGTQYF.

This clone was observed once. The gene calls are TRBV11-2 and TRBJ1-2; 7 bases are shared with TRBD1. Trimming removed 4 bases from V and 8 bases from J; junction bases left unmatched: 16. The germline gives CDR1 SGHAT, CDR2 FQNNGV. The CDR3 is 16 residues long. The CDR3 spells CASSSSGTVSSVGYTF. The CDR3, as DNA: TGTGCCAGCAGCTCCTCCGGGACAGTCTCGTCCGTCGGCTACACCTTC.

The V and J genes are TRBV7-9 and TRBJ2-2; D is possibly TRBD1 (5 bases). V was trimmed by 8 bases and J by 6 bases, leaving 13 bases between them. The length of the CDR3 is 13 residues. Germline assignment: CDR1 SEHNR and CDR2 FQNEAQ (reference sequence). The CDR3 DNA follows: TGTGCCAGCCAGCCTCAGGGTTCCGGGGAGCTGTTTTTT. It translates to CASQPQGSGELFF.